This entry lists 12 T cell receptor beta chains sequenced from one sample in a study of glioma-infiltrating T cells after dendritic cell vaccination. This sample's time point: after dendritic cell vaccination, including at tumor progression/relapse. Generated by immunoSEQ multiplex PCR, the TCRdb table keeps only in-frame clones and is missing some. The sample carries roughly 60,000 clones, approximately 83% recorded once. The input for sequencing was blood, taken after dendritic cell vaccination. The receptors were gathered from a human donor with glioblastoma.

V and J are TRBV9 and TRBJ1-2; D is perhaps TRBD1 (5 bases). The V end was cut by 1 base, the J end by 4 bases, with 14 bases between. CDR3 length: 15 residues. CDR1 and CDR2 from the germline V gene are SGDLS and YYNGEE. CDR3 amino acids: CASSVTDRGLYGYTF. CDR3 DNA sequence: TGTGCCAGCAGCGTAACGGATAGGGGTCTCTATGGCTACACCTTC.

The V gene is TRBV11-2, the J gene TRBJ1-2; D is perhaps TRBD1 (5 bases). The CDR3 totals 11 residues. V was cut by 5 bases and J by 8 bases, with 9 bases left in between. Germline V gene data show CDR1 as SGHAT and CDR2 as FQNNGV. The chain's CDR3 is CASSMTDGYTF. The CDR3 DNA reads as TGTGCCAGCAGCATGACAGACGGCTACACCTTC.

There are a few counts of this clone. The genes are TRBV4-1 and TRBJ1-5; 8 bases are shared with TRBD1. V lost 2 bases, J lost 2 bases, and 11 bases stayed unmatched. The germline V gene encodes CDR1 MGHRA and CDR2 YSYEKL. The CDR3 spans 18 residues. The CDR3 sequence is CASSQNPPTGVGNQPQHF. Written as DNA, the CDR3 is TGCGCCAGCAGCCAAAACCCCCCGACAGGGGTCGGCAATCAGCCCCAGCATTTT.

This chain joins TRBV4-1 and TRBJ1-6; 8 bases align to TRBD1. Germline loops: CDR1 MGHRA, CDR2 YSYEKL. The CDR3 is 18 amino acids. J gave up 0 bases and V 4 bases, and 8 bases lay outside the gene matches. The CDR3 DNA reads TGCGCCAGCAGCCCCAGGGACAGGCGAAGCTCCTATAATTCACCCCTCCACTTT. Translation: CASSPRDRRSSYNSPLHF.

CDR3 protein: CASSSRTGEKNGYTF. The CDR3 DNA reads as TGTGCCAGCAGCTCTCGGACCGGGGAGAAGAATGGCTACACCTTC. This sequence joins TRBV7-8 and TRBJ1-2; no clear D gene. V gave up 4 bases and J gave up 6 bases, with 18 bases separating them. Germline CDR1 reads SGHVS; CDR2 reads FQNEAQ. The CDR3 length is 15 residues.

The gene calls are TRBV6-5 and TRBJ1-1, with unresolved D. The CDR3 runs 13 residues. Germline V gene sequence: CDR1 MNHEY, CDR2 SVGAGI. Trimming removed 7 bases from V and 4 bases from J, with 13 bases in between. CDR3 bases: TGTGCCAGCACTAGAGGGTCCTCCACTGAAGCTTTCTTT. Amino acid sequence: CASTRGSSTEAFF.

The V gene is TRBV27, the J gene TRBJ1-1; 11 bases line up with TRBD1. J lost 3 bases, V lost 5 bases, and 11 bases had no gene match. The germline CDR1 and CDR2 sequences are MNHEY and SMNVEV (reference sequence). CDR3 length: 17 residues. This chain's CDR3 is CASSLRTGGSEYTEAFF. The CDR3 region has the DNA TGTGCCAGCAGTCTCCGGACAGGGGGCTCTGAGTACACTGAAGCTTTCTTT.

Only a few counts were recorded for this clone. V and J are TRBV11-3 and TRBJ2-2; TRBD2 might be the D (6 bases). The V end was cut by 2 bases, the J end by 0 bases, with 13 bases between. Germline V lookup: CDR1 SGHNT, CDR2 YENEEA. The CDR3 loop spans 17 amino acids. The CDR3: CASSLTGLITNTGELFF. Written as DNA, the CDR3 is TGTGCCAGCAGCTTAACTGGACTAATAACGAACACCGGGGAGCTGTTTTTT.

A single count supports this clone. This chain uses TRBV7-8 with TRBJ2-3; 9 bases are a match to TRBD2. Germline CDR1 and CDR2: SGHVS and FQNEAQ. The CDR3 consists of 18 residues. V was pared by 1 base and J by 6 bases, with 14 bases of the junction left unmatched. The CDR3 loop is CASSLVTGGGASSDTQYF. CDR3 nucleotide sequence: TGTGCCAGCAGCTTAGTAACGGGCGGGGGGGCCAGTTCTGATACGCAGTATTTT.

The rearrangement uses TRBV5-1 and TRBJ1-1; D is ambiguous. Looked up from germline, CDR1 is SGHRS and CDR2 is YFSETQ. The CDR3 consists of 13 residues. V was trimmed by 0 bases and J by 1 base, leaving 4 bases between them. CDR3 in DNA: TGCGCCAGCAGCTTGGCCGGGAACACTGAAGCTTTCTTT. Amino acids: CASSLAGNTEAFF.

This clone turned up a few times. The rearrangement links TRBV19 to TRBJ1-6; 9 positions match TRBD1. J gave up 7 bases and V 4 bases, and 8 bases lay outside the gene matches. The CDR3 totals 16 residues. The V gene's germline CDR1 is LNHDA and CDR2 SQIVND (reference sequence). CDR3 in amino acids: CASSTHVDRGNSPLHF. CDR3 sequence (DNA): TGTGCCAGTAGTACGCACGTGGACAGGGGCAATTCACCCCTCCACTTT.

CDR3 nucleotides: TGTGCCAGCAGATCGCCTGCGACTGTGAACACTGAAGCTTTCTTT. Translation: CASRSPATVNTEAFF. The rearrangement uses TRBV6-5 and TRBJ1-1; D remains unclear. Germline CDR1 MNHEY, CDR2 SVGAGI. This CDR3 has 15 amino acids. Trimming left V 6 bases short and J 0 bases short, with 14 bases between.